The sequence of this T cell receptor beta chain was determined in a study of graft-versus-host responses after intestinal transplantation. Study-wide results and caveats: Recipient marrow harbored GvH clones, some of which surfaced first in ileum or blood.

About this clone: Its antigen remains unidentified.

Repertoires were generated with immunoSEQ multiplex PCR, while TCRdb's copy carries only in-frame clones and drops some. The table shows some 22,000 clones, with more than 85% occurring only once. Trimming pared 5 bases from V and 2 bases from J, leaving 13 bases between. Per the germline V gene, CDR1 is MNHEY and CDR2 is SVGAGI. There are 15 residues in the CDR3. The V call is TRBV6-5, the J call TRBJ1-5, with a possible D match to TRBD1 (6 bases). The specimen was PBMCs, collected just under 40 days after intestinal transplant. This receptor was obtained from a human patient who received an intestinal transplant, so some T cells may come from the graft donor. The CDR3 DNA sequence: TGTGCCAGCAGTCGGACAGCCGGCGGCAATCAGCCCCAGCATTTT. Its protein is CASSRTAGGNQPQHF.